This T cell receptor (beta chain) was found in a study of radiotherapy plus CTLA-4 blockade in lung cancer. Study-level information: There were objective responses in roughly 17% of patients, and more than 30% had disease control. Study results and caveats: Tumor-derived TCR clones expanded in blood after radiotherapy plus ipilimumab.

The study treated chemo-refractory metastatic non-small-cell lung cancer patients with focal radiation plus ipilimumab CTLA-4 blockade. As concerns this clone: Its specificity is not known.

The CDR3 is made up of 13 amino acids. CDR1 is MDHEN and CDR2 is SYDVKM in the germline V gene. The V gene end was trimmed by 4 bases and the J gene end by 3 bases; junction bases not matched to a gene: 2. Produced via immunoSEQ multiplex PCR; TCRdb's table is partial and in-frame only. Of 32,000 or so clones listed, 70% to 80% are singletons. This chain joins TRBV28 and TRBJ1-1; TRBD1 matches at 7 bases. The sample here was peripheral blood, taken from a patient treated with radiotherapy plus ipilimumab. The origin of this receptor is a human donor with non-small cell lung cancer that progressed on radiotherapy plus ipilimumab. CDR3: CASSYRGDTEAFF. The CDR3 DNA reads TGTGCCAGCAGTTACAGGGGAGACACTGAAGCTTTCTTT. The full variable domain, rest sourced from reference TRBV28 and TRBJ1-1, is DVKVTQSSRYLVKRTGEKVFLECVQDMDHENMFWYRQDPGLGLRLIYFSYDVKMKEKGDIPEGYSVSREKKERFSLILESASTNQTSMYLCASSYRGDTEAFFGQGTRLTVV.